The present TCR beta chain was sequenced within a study of monozygotic twins with inflammatory bowel disease. About this clonotype itself: What it binds is not known.

No T cells were sorted before total RNA was taken from whole blood. The study, taken as a whole, reports: Clonotype overlap with others was lower in IBD patients than in healthy twins, a difference that was greatest with disease activity. Among twins, concordant and discordant pairs did not differ in repertoire similarity, possibly from limited power.

The template switching step added UMIs that contained a 6-nucleotide sample barcode. TCRdb derives one entry per CDR3 protein from the 5' RACE reads, leaving out DNA. The table counts some 160,000 distinct CDR3 sequences; around 7% lies in the top ten. Sequenced sample: blood. The clonotype comes from a human donor with ulcerative colitis or Crohn's disease, or a healthy co-twin of an affected twin (not recorded which).

CDR3 residues: CASSSGGLNEKLFF. This chain joins TRBV12-3 or TRBV12-4 and TRBJ1-4; TCRdb designates TRBD1, a call that cannot be tested without DNA. This CDR3 region has 14 residues.